This is a list of T cell receptor beta chains from one sample in a study of CD8 T cells in ankylosing spondylitis. TCRdb reanalysed the 5' RACE reads using MiXCR and keeps one entry per CDR3 protein. The data contain 750,000 to 850,000 distinct CDR3 sequences, about 12% of them seen just once; the ten biggest clones take up approximately 0.51%. The specimen sequenced was blood, either unsorted or a sorted T cell fraction (not recorded which). These receptors were obtained from a male donor with ankylosing spondylitis. The CDR3 runs from the conserved cysteine through the conserved F or W. D genes are given only for firm matches. Size is omitted from some rows. Given values are once, few, many or a class for expanded clones.

>TRBD2|TRBJ2-1|TRBV11-2|15|-
TGTGCCAGCTACCTCGGTACTAGCGGTTACAATGAGCAGTTCTTC
CASYLGTSGYNEQFF
>TRBD1|TRBJ2-7|TRBV20-1|13|-
TGCAGTGTTCTCCGGGACAGGGGGCGTGAGCAGTACTTC
CSVLRDRGREQYF
>-|TRBJ2-3|TRBV10-3|16|few
TGTGCCATCAGTGACCTCACAAGATCTCAGACAGATACGCAGTATTTT
CAISDLTRSQTDTQYF
>-|TRBJ2-7|TRBV20-1|13|few
TGCAGTGCTAGGTCGCCAGGGACGGACGAGCAGTACTTC
CSARSPGTDEQYF
>TRBD2|TRBJ2-3|TRBV20-1|13|few
TGCAGTGCTAGACCTAGCGGGCTTAGAGGGCAGTATTTT
CSARPSGLRGQYF
>TRBD2|TRBJ2-1|TRBV20-1|14|many
TGCAGTGCTAGGACTAGCGGGGGATACAATGAGCAGTTCTTC
CSARTSGGYNEQFF
>TRBD2|TRBJ2-5|TRBV20-1|15|few
TGCAGTGCTGACCTAGCGGGGGGAGTAGGCGAGACCCAGTACTTC
CSADLAGGVGETQYF
>-|TRBJ1-4|TRBV30|13|-
TGTGCCTGGAGTCCAGACCGGCTTGGAAAACTGTTTTTT
CAWSPDRLGKLFF
>-|TRBJ1-1|TRBV7-2|13|-
TGTGCCAGCAGCTTAAGAAGGGAAGGTGAAGCTTTCTTT
CASSLRREGEAFF
>TRBD2|TRBJ2-3|TRBV7-2|16|-
TGTGCCAGCAGCACCCCACTAGCGGGAGGGCGGGATACGCAGTATTTT
CASSTPLAGGRDTQYF
>-|TRBJ2-5|TRBV5-6|13|-
TGTGCCAGCAGCTTGAAGGATCGAGAGACCCAGTACTTC
CASSLKDRETQYF
>TRBD1|TRBJ1-2|TRBV7-9|16|-
TGTGCCAGCAGCTCCCGGGACAGGGGCACTAACTATGGCTACACCTTC
CASSSRDRGTNYGYTF
>-|TRBJ1-2|TRBV7-2|13|many
TGTGCCAGCAGCTTAGGGGCTAACTATGGCTACACCTTC
CASSLGANYGYTF
>-|TRBJ2-7|TRBV12-3/TRBV12-4|13|few
TGTGCCAGCGGCCGGGCCTTCTTCTACGAGCAGTACTTC
CASGRAFFYEQYF
>-|TRBJ2-5|TRBV20-1|13|-
TGCAGTGCTAGGTTGGCGGGGGCCTACGCCCAGTACTTC
CSARLAGAYAQYF
>-|TRBJ1-1|TRBV5-1|14|-
TGCGCCAGCAGCTTGACGAGGGGGGGAACTGAAGCTTTCTTT
CASSLTRGGTEAFF
>-|TRBJ2-1|TRBV4-3|14|few
TGCGCCAGCAGCCAATCTACTGACAGTCTGGAGCAGTTCTTC
CASSQSTDSLEQFF
>TRBD2|TRBJ2-3|TRBV10-2|15|many
TGCGCCAGCAGGAGAGCGGGAGTCAGCACAGATACGCAGTATTTT
CASRRAGVSTDTQYF
>-|TRBJ1-2|TRBV6-5|14|many
TGTGCCAGCAGTTACTCGAGGGTAAACTATGGCTACACCTTC
CASSYSRVNYGYTF
>TRBD1|TRBJ1-1|TRBV20-1|17|few
TGCAGTGCTTCCGCGAGTTTGACCGGGACAGTGAACACTGAAGCTTTCTTT
CSASASLTGTVNTEAFF
>TRBD1|TRBJ1-1|TRBV5-1|15|many
TGCGCCAGCAGCTCCACCGGGACAGGGGACACTGAAGCTTTCTTT
CASSSTGTGDTEAFF
>-|TRBJ2-2|TRBV14|23|-
TGTGCCAGCAGCCAAGATTGGGGAGATATGGGCAGACGGGTCATCGAGAACACCGGGGAGCTGTTTTTT
CASSQDWGDMGRRVIENTGELFF
>TRBD2|TRBJ2-7|TRBV20-1|14|few
TGCAGTGCTCAGCCTAGCGGGGCCTCCTACGAGCAGTACTTC
CSAQPSGASYEQYF
>-|TRBJ2-5|TRBV5-1|16|-
TGCGCCAGCAGCTTGAGAATCGGGGGGCCACAAGAGACCCAGTACTTC
CASSLRIGGPQETQYF
>-|TRBJ1-2|TRBV12-3/TRBV12-4|13|many
TGTGCCAGCAGTTATGGAGGGGACTATGGCTACACCTTC
CASSYGGDYGYTF
>TRBD1|TRBJ1-1|TRBV12-3/TRBV12-4|14|-
TGTGCCAGCCGATCCGGGACAGAGAACACTGAAGCTTTCTTT
CASRSGTENTEAFF
>-|TRBJ2-3|TRBV6-4|12|many
TGTGCCAGCAGTGACCCCACAGATACGCAGTATTTT
CASSDPTDTQYF